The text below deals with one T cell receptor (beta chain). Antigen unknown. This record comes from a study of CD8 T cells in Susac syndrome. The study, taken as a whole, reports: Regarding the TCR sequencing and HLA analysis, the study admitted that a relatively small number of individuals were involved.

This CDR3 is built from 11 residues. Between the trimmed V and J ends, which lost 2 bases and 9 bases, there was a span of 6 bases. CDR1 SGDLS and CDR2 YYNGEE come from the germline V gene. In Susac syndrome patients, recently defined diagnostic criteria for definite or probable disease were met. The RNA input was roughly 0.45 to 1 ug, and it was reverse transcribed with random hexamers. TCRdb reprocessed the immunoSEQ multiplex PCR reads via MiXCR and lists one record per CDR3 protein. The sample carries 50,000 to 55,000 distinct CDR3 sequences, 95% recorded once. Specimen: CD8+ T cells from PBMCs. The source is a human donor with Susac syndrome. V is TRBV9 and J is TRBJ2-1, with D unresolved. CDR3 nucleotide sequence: TGTGCCAGCAGCGTGAGCGTTGAGCAGTTCTTC. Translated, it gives CASSVSVEQFF.